This T cell receptor (beta chain) emerged from a study of spatial heterogeneity in lung cancer. TCRdb independently ran MiXCR on the 5' RACE reads; one entry per CDR3 protein. The sample lists about 60,000 distinct CDR3 sequences, approximately 8% seen once, with about 14% in the top ten. Time point here: sample taken at primary tumor resection. Sequencing covered unsorted whole RNA taken from tumor, nontumor lung or frozen PBMC. This clonotype was detected many times. The sequence derives from a female donor with early-stage non-small cell lung cancer. The sequencing used PBMCs, collected at surgery.

The CDR3 reads CASSLTGGFEKLFF. CDR3 DNA: TGTGCCAGCAGCCTGACAGGGGGTTTTGAAAAACTGTTTTTT. The genes are TRBV7-9 and TRBJ1-4; 9 bases are a match to TRBD1. Germline V gives CDR1 SEHNR, CDR2 FQNEAQ (reference sequence). CDR3 length: 14 residues. V lost 5 bases, J lost 7 bases, and 5 bases stayed unmatched. Combining the CDR3 with reference TRBV7-9 and TRBJ1-4 gives the whole variable domain DTGVSQNPRHKITKRGQNVTFRCDPISEHNRLYWYRQTLGQGPEFLTYFQNEAQLEKSRLLSDRFSAERPKGSFSTLEIQRTEQGDSAMYLCASSLTGGFEKLFFGSGTQLSVL.